The next 3 T cell receptor beta chains were all read from a single sample in a study of vaccination effects on CD4 cells after COVID-19. Using viral peptide pools, the ViraFEST assay grew out antigen-specific CD4+ T cells prior to sequencing. Investigators separated out CD4+ T cells once 9 to 11 days of culture had passed. PCR confirmed that the person was infected with SARS-CoV-2 between March and December 2020. The method was immunoSEQ multiplex PCR; TCRdb's version includes in-frame clones alone and lacks a portion of them. The sample consists of roughly 45,000 clones, around 74% of them appearing once. These receptors are not linked to any known antigen. This sample comprised CD4+ T cells from PBMCs cultured with a peptide pool, obtained before COVID-19 vaccination. Receptors originate from a human donor who had a prior SARS-CoV-2 infection.

The chain couples TRBV7-2 to TRBJ2-7, with TRBD2 identical over 9 bases. CDR3 length: 14 residues. Germline V gives CDR1 SGHTA, CDR2 FQGNSA. J lost 7 bases, V lost 5 bases, and 9 bases had no gene match. The chain's CDR3 is CASSPRLAALEQYF. CDR3 nucleotides: TGTGCCAGCAGCCCGAGACTAGCGGCGTTAGAGCAGTACTTC.

The chain combines TRBV2 with TRBJ1-2, with D maybe TRBD1 (5 bases). V was cut by 4 bases and J by 0 bases, with 9 bases left in between. This CDR3 has 14 amino acids. Germline loops: CDR1 SNHLY, CDR2 FYNNEI. The CDR3 nucleotides are TGTGCCAGCAGTGTCAGGGCAGCTAACTATGGCTACACCTTC. This gives the protein CASSVRAANYGYTF.

In regard to this clone: The sample has other DNA sequences that encode this CDR3 too. This chain connects TRBV18 to TRBJ1-1; no reliable D call. This CDR3 is 14 amino acids long. CDR1 is KGHSH, CDR2 LQKENI, per germline. The ends were cut back, 3 bases at V and 1 base at J, with 9 bases in the middle. Written as DNA, the CDR3 is TGTGCCAGCTCACCGCTAACGGGGAACACTGAAGCTTTCTTT. Its protein product is CASSPLTGNTEAFF.